Following are 17 T cell receptor beta chains from one sample sequenced in a study of T cell repertoires in cytomegalovirus infection. The antigens of these receptors remain unknown. TCRdb fed the reads into MiXCR, producing one record per CDR3 protein. The profile shows 750,000 to 900,000 distinct CDR3 sequences, roughly 29% of them singletons. Material: cultured CD8+ T cells from PBMCs, obtained from culture after CMV antigen stimulation. The receptors derive from a human donor in good health (CMV status not recorded). Some clones in this sample may be carry-over from other donors' samples.

Worth noting for this clonotype: A read error may explain this, as a much larger clone is one base away. This rearrangement joins TRBV7-8 to TRBJ1-2; possible D gene TRBD1, 5 bases. Trimming removed 1 base from V and 8 bases from J, with 14 bases in between. The CDR3 runs 14 residues. Germline loops: CDR1 SGHVS, CDR2 FQNEAQ. CDR3 in amino acids: CASSLVVARDGYTF. CDR3 nucleotide sequence: TGTGCCAGCAGCTTAGTGGTGGCTAGGGACGGCTACACCTTC.

In this sample, this clonotype turned up many times. The chain employs TRBV7-6 and TRBJ2-7; TRBD1 matches 8 bases. This CDR3 has 16 amino acids. Trimming at V came to 3 bases and at J to 1 base, leaving 8 bases not matched to a gene. The germline gives CDR1 SGHVS, CDR2 FNYEAQ. The CDR3 DNA sequence: TGTGCCAGCAGCTTTGCAACCGGGACAGGATCCTACGAGCAGTACTTC. Translated, it gives CASSFATGTGSYEQYF.

This clonotype was recorded at least ten times. This chain links TRBV4-1 with TRBJ1-6, with no clear D. Trimming cost V 1 base and J 14 bases, with 6 bases left between them. Germline values: CDR1 MGHRA, CDR2 YSYEKL. The CDR3 sequence is 11 residues long. The CDR3: CASSQGMSLHF. The CDR3 nucleotides are TGCGCCAGCAGCCAAGGAATGTCCCTCCACTTT.

V usage is TRBV6-1 and J usage is TRBJ2-3, with no clear D. Trimming stripped 6 bases from V and 4 bases from J, with 11 bases between. The CDR3 has 13 amino acids. The germline V gene encodes CDR1 MNHNS and CDR2 SASEGT. The CDR3 sequence: CASRPPWPDTQYF. CDR3 in DNA: TGTGCCAGCAGGCCTCCTTGGCCAGATACGCAGTATTTT.

This clonotype has a handful of counts. The rearrangement joins TRBV6-5 to TRBJ2-2, with a possible D match to TRBD2 (6 bases). The CDR3 contains 16 residues. Per germline, CDR1 MNHEY and CDR2 SVGAGI. V was cut by 0 bases and J by 2 bases, with 10 bases left in between. The CDR3 sequence: CASSYSGGFNTGELFF. DNA of the CDR3: TGTGCCAGCAGTTACTCAGGAGGGTTCAACACCGGGGAGCTGTTTTTT.

This chain connects TRBV4-1 to TRBJ2-1, with D perhaps matching TRBD2 (6 bases). The V and J ends lost 4 bases and 0 bases respectively, with 19 bases between them. The V gene's germline CDR1 is MGHRA and CDR2 YSYEKL. The CDR3 has 18 amino acids. The CDR3 sequence is CASSLRLEGTDSYNEQFF. As DNA, the CDR3 is TGCGCCAGCAGCCTACGCCTGGAAGGGACTGACTCCTACAATGAGCAGTTCTTC.

This clonotype occurred a few times. The chain links TRBV12-5 to TRBJ1-5; the D gene is possibly TRBD1 (5 bases). The CDR3 sequence is 13 residues long. V lost 4 bases, J lost 3 bases, and 7 bases lay in between. Germline CDR1 is LGHNT and CDR2 is FRNRAP. The CDR3 nucleotides are TGTGCTAGTGGTTGGGGGTTCAATCAGCCCCAGCATTTT. Amino acids: CASGWGFNQPQHF.

This clonotype was seen ten or more times. The J gene is TRBJ2-3, the V gene TRBV11-2; TRBD2 is a possible D gene (5 bases). The germline V and J ends were trimmed by 5 bases and 11 bases, with 17 bases remaining between them. Germline assignment: CDR1 SGHAT and CDR2 FQNNGV. The CDR3 covers 13 residues. The CDR3 DNA is TGTGCCAGCAGCGCTGGGCGGGCTCAGCAGCAGTATTTT. It codes for CASSAGRAQQQYF.

The CDR3 sequence is CASSFTGASTDTQYF. The DNA for the CDR3 is TGTGCCAGCAGTTTTACCGGGGCCAGCACAGATACGCAGTATTTT. The chain recombines TRBV28 with TRBJ2-3; D could derive from TRBD1 or TRBD2 (5 bases each). CDR1 and CDR2 (germline): MDHEN, SYDVKM. The CDR3 runs to 15 residues. The V and J ends lost 3 bases and 0 bases respectively, with 10 bases between them.

In the case of this clonotype: The junction and the germline gene differ at one end; a read error may be behind it. This chain joins TRBV7-2 and TRBJ1-3, with D unresolved. From germline, CDR1 is SGHTA and CDR2 FQGNSA. This CDR3 region has 10 residues. The CDR3 sequence is CASSLADGVF. The CDR3 nucleotides are TGTGCCAGCAGCTTAGCTGATGGGGTTTTT.

The chain links TRBV7-8 to TRBJ1-1, with no clear D. The germline V gene has CDR1 SGHVS and CDR2 FQNEAQ. Trimming shortened V by 6 bases and J by 4 bases, and 12 bases separated the two germline ends. This CDR3 region has 13 residues. In DNA, the CDR3 is TGTGCCAGCAGGCACACATCTGGCACTGAAGCTTTCTTT. It translates to CASRHTSGTEAFF. The complete variable domain, with remaining parts taken from reference TRBV7-8 and TRBJ1-1, reads GAGVSQSPRYKVAKRGQDVALRCDPISGHVSLFWYQQALGQGPEFLTYFQNEAQLDKSGLPSDRFFAERPEGSVSTLKIQRTQQEDSAVYLCASRHTSGTEAFFGQGTRLTVV.

This clonotype was seen more than once but under ten times. This chain uses TRBV27 with TRBJ1-2; 7 bases are a match to TRBD1. The CDR3 has 13 residues. V lost 6 bases, J lost 4 bases, and 5 bases stayed unmatched. Germline lookup yields CDR1 MNHEY and CDR2 SMNVEV (reference sequence). CDR3 in amino acids: CASSSGQSYGYTF. The CDR3 DNA follows: TGTGCCAGCAGCTCGGGACAGTCCTATGGCTACACCTTC.

A few counts support this clonotype. The V call is TRBV15, the J call TRBJ2-7; the D is unclear. Trimming removed 5 bases at V and 1 base at J, with 15 bases between. Looked up from germline, CDR1 is LNHNV and CDR2 is YYDKDF (reference sequence). The CDR3 runs 15 residues. In nucleotides, the CDR3 is TGTGCCACCAGCTTCACCAAGGGCCTTTCCTACGAGCAGTACTTC. This gives the protein CATSFTKGLSYEQYF.

The table lists this clonotype with a few counts. The chain recombines TRBV12-3 or TRBV12-4 with TRBJ2-5; either TRBD1 or TRBD2 may fit D (5 bases each). The CDR3 has 13 amino acids. Trimming left V 4 bases short and J 7 bases short, with 13 bases between. The CDR3 spells CASSSGTYGTQYF. In DNA form, the CDR3 reads TGTGCCAGCAGTTCCGGGACCTACGGGACCCAGTACTTC.

This clonotype was counted between two and nine times. The chain recombines TRBV6-5 with TRBJ2-3, with D uncertain. Germline loops: CDR1 MNHEY, CDR2 SVGAGI. The CDR3 runs 12 residues. The V gene lost 6 bases and the J gene lost 4 bases, with 8 bases spanning the gap. As DNA, the CDR3 is TGTGCCAGCAGGATCTCGCCAGATACGCAGTATTTT. Translation: CASRISPDTQYF.

This rearrangement joins TRBV19 to TRBJ1-1; possible D gene TRBD1, 5 bases. CDR1 and CDR2 (germline): LNHDA, SQIVND (reference sequence). The V end lost 6 bases, the J end lost 0 bases, and 8 bases lay between the germline ends. The length of the CDR3 is 13 residues. CDR3 DNA sequence: TGTGCCAGTAGCGGCAGGGTGAACACTGAAGCTTTCTTT. This gives the protein CASSGRVNTEAFF.

The rearrangement uses TRBV18 and TRBJ1-1; D not resolved. Germline loops: CDR1 KGHSH, CDR2 LQKENI. This CDR3 spans 15 amino acids. Deletions cut 8 bases from V and 1 base from J, with 17 bases between. The chain's CDR3 is CASQSELIPNTEAFF. CDR3 DNA sequence: TGTGCCAGCCAGTCCGAGTTAATCCCGAACACTGAAGCTTTCTTT.